The sequence of this TCR beta chain was determined in a study of response to subunit inactivated influenza vaccine (dated by TCRdb to 2017 to 2018). Study-level background: To follow how T cells responded to a trivalent subunit inactivated influenza vaccine, the researchers relied on deep quantitative profiling of the T cell receptor repertoire.

Libraries came from RT-PCR. Sequencing instrument: Illumina HiSeq 2500. TCRdb reran the public reads through fastp at Q25 and MiXCR, keeping productive beta chains. Rows merge per CDR3 protein into single entries with the most common DNA and genes. Here the sample has 600,000 to 850,000 distinct CDR3 sequences; roughly 15% occur a single time. In total, the top ten clones hold roughly 7.2% of the sample. This clonotype turned up a few times. Its antigen is not yet known. No base qualities exist here, and no much larger clone lies one base off it. Summary of the overall study and its limitations: The authors proposed that each seasonal influenza vaccination may bring in only a limited number of new T cells.

There are 16 amino acids in the CDR3, from cysteine to phenylalanine inclusive. Only the CDR3 portion is preserved as DNA: 48 bases, with reading frame beginning at the first base. The germline V gene supplies CDR1 MNHEY and CDR2 SVGEGT. After removal of 6 bases from V and 0 bases from J, the junction retains 2 bases not matched to a gene. This specimen was PBMCs from blood, taken around 14 days before vaccination. The sequence joins TRBV6-2 or TRBV6-3 to TRBJ2-1, with 13 central nucleotides matching TRBD2. This clonotype originated in a man aged 50 to 60 who received an inactivated influenza vaccine. Donor details come from another sample of the same person, matched by shared clones. The DNA reads as follows: TGTGCCAGCAGGGGACTAGCGGGACCCTCCTACAATGAGCAGTTCTTC. Its translation reads: CASRGLAGPSYNEQFF.